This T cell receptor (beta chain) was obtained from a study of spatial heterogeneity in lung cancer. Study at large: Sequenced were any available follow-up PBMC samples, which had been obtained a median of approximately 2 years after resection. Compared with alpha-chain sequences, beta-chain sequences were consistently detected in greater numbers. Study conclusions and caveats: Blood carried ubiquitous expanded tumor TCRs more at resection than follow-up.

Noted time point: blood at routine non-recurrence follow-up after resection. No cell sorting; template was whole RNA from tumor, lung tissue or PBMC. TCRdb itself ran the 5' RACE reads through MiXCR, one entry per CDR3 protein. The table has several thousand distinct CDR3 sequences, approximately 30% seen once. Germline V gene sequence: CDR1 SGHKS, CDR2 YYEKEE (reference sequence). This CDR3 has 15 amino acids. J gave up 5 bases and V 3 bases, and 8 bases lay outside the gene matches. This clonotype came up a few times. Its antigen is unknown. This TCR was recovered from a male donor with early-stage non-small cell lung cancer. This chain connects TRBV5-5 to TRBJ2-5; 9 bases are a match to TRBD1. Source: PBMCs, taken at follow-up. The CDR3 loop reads CASSSPQGAWETQYF. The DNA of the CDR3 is TGTGCCAGCAGCTCGCCACAGGGGGCCTGGGAGACCCAGTACTTC.